This paragraph covers one TCR beta chain sequence. Its antigen is unknown. These data come from a study of cytomegalovirus exposure and HLA in healthy donors. Findings and caveats of the study: A later analysis linked roughly 17,000 TCR beta sequences to HLA alleles at 0.05 false discovery rate.

The CDR3 covers 11 residues. The ends were cut back, 3 bases at V and 7 bases at J, with 8 bases in the middle. Germline lookup yields CDR1 SGHRS and CDR2 YFSETQ. The primer mix had 60 Vbeta and 13 Jbeta primers. Method: immunoSEQ multiplex PCR; TCRdb's copy keeps in-frame clones and lacks some. This table holds roughly 84,000 clones, roughly 64% found once. What was sequenced was PBMCs. The chain uses TRBV5-1 and TRBJ2-7; D is possibly TRBD2 (5 bases). This receptor was obtained from a woman aged 40-49 years in good health and CMV-seropositive. In DNA form, the CDR3 reads TGCGCCAGCAGCTCCGGAGGAGAGCAGTACTTC. Its protein product is CASSSGGEQYF.